This is a list of T cell receptor beta chains from one sample in a study of cytomegalovirus exposure and HLA in healthy donors. Clones were read by immunoSEQ multiplex PCR, and TCRdb kept only the in-frame ones, dropping some. The data contain 180,000 or so clones, about 75% of them seen just once; the ten biggest clones take up around 15%. The sample was PBMCs. These receptor sequences come from a man between 50 and 59 years old in good health and CMV-seropositive. Both conserved end residues are trimmed from each CDR3. The D gene is left open where the match is weak.

CDR3 length | V gene | D gene | CDR3 protein
11 | TRBV27 | - | ASSSGSGNEQF
9 | TRBV4-1 | - | ASSQGLEQY
13 | TRBV27 | TRBD1 | ASSLSTQGAGEQY
12 | TRBV19 | - | ASSIRERVSPLH
13 | TRBV10-3 | TRBD1 | AISPGTGFDSPLH
13 | TRBV7-2 | TRBD1 | ASSQDRGGNYGYT
11 | TRBV6-5 | TRBD1 | ASSRDRTYGYT
12 | TRBV9 | - | ASSVEREGNTIY
12 | TRBV6-1 | TRBD1 | ASSGQGGTGELF
17 | TRBV5-1 | TRBD1 | ASSSPGQGGSGTSYGYT
15 | TRBV5-1 | TRBD2 | ASSFGLAGGPGGELF
14 | TRBV6-4 | - | ASSDEMGQSNQPQH
14 | TRBV18 | - | ASSPGNLARGSGYT
13 | TRBV10-3 | TRBD1 | AISEGTENAEKLF
13 | TRBV19 | - | ASSSTPGYTGELF